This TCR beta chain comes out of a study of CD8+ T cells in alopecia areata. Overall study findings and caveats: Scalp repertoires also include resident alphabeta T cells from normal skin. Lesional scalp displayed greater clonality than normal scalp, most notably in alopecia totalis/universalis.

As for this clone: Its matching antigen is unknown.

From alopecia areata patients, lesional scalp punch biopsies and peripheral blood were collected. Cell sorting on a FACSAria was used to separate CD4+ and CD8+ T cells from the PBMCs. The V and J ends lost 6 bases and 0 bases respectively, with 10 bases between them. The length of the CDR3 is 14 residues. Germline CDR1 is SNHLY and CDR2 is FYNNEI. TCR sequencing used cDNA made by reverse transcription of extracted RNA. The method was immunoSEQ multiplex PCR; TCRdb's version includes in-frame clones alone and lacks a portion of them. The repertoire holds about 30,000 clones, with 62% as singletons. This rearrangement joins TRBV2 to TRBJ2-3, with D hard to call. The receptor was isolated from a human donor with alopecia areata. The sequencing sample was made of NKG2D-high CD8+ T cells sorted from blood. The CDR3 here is CASSPEPSTDTQYF. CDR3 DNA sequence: TGTGCCAGCAGCCCGGAGCCTAGCACAGATACGCAGTATTTT.